The present T cell receptor beta chain was sequenced within a study of CD8+CD57+ T cells in acquired aplastic anemia. About the study: Isolated CD4+ and CD8+ cells, once sorted, yielded DNA averaging 3.2 ug.

Findings of the study overall: A set of twenty-nine CD8+ CDR3 sequences was shared between patients and controls, and these sequences appeared highly expressed in patients.

Patients included in sequencing had previously demonstrated CD8+CD57+ cell expansion by flow cytometry. Acquired aplastic anemia of severe grade affected all patients. Among the patients, none had received any therapy at the time of blood sampling. V was cut by 0 bases and J by 7 bases, with 17 bases left in between. The CDR3 sequence is 17 residues long. Germline V gene lookup returns CDR1 SGDLS and CDR2 YYNGEE. On this clonotype: No antigen is known for it.

TCR beta VDJ combinations and CDR3 sequences were profiled from genomic DNA. MiXCR, run by TCRdb on the reads, gives a single entry per CDR3 protein. The sample yields 150,000 to 200,000 distinct CDR3 sequences, about 45% seen once. The specimen was sorted CD4+, CD8+, or CD8+CD57+ T cells (not recorded which) from PBMCs. The receptor comes from a human donor with aplastic anemia. This sequence joins TRBV9 and TRBJ1-6, with D possibly matching TRBD1 (5 bases). Here the CDR3 reads CASSVDVRGGGNSPLHF. The CDR3 DNA sequence: TGTGCCAGCAGCGTAGATGTGAGGGGTGGGGGAAATTCACCCCTCCACTTT.